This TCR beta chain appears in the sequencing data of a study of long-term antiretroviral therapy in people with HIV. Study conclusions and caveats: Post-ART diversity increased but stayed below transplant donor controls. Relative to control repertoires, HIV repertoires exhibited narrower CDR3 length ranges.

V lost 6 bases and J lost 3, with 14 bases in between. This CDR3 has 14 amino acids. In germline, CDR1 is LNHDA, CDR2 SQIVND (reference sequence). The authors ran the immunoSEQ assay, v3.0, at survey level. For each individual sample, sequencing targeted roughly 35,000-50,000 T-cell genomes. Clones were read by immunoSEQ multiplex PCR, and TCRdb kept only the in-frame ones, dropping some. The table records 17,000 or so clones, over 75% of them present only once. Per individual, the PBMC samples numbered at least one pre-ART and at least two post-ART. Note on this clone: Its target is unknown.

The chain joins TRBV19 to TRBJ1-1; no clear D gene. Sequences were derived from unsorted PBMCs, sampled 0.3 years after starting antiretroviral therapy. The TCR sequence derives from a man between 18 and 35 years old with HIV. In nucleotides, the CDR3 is TGTGCCAGTAGCCGCAGGAGTTCAGACACTGAAGCTTTCTTT. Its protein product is CASSRRSSDTEAFF.